What follows is one T cell receptor (beta chain) and its context. The record originates from a study of T-cell reconstitution after alpha-beta-depleted transplantation in children. Germline CDR1 reads KGHSY; CDR2 reads FQNENV. The CDR3 runs to 14 residues. V was clipped by 4 bases and J by 5 bases, with 14 bases between them. Preparation of the TCRbeta library was carried out with unique molecular identifiers. TCRdb recomputed calls from the PCR reads with MiXCR, one row per CDR3 protein. The table includes some 600,000 distinct CDR3 sequences, approximately 12% detected once. Material: PBMCs, mostly from graft donor cells, obtained 360 days after TCRalphabeta/CD19-depleted stem cell transplant. V is TRBV16 and J is TRBJ2-5; tentative D call: TRBD2 (6 bases). The clonotype originates from a male patient between 5 and 17 years old who had a stem cell transplant for acute myeloid leukemia, so the T cells may come from the graft donor. This chain's CDR3 is CASSPMEGSETQYF. The CDR3 DNA reads as TGTGCCAGCAGCCCCATGGAGGGCTCGGAGACCCAGTACTTC.